These T cell receptor beta chains were read from a single sample in a study of response to subunit inactivated influenza vaccine. TCRdb itself ran the RT-PCR reads through MiXCR, one entry per CDR3 protein. The repertoire holds 500,000 to 550,000 distinct CDR3 sequences, less than 25% seen once, with 2.5% to 3% in the top ten. Another study also made use of these data, one on T cells expressing NK-cell markers.

The sample consisted of CD4+ T cells sorted from PBMCs, taken 11 to 12 days after vaccination. These receptors all stem from a man in his fifties or sixties who received an inactivated influenza vaccine. Both conserved end residues are part of each CDR3. The D gene is left open where the match is weak. Clone size, where shown, is once, few, many, or a class for clones that have expanded.

>few|TRBD1|TRBJ1-1|TRBV7-6
TGTGCCAGCCGCCCCCAAGTGCAGGGGGCGACTGAAGCTTTCTTT
CASRPQVQGATEAFF
>NA|NA|TRBJ2-7|TRBV11-2
TGTGCCAGCAGCTTAGATGTCAGGAGCGACGAGCAGTACTTC
CASSLDVRSDEQYF
>many|TRBD2|TRBJ2-3|TRBV11-1
TGTGCCAGCAGCTTCGGGCTAGCGGGAGTTCACCTCACAGATACGCAGTATTTT
CASSFGLAGVHLTDTQYF
>NA|NA|TRBJ2-4|TRBV28
TGTGCCAGCAGTTTAGGCGGTAGTCTAAAAAACATTCAGTACTTC
CASSLGGSLKNIQYF
>NA|TRBD1|TRBJ2-2|TRBV20-1
TGCAGTGCCCAATCCGACAGGGGGTTTTCGAACACCGGGGAGCTGTTTTTT
CSAQSDRGFSNTGELFF
>few|TRBD1|TRBJ2-1|TRBV10-2
TGCGCCAGCAGACCCCCCGGACAGGGCAATGAGCAGTTCTTC
CASRPPGQGNEQFF
>few|TRBD1|TRBJ2-3|TRBV7-2
TGTGCCAGCAGCACAGGGGACAGATTCACAGATACGCAGTATTTT
CASSTGDRFTDTQYF
>NA|NA|TRBJ2-5|TRBV20-1
TGCAGTGCTAGGGGCGGGGTACAAGAGACCCAGTACTTC
CSARGGVQETQYF
>few|NA|TRBJ1-1|TRBV20-1
TGCAGTGCTGGCCCATTGGGGGCCGGAGCTTTCTTT
CSAGPLGAGAFF
>NA|NA|TRBJ2-2|TRBV14
TGTGCCAGCAGATTGGTGAACGGGGAGCTGTTTTTT
CASRLVNGELFF
>few|TRBD1|TRBJ2-7|TRBV12-3/TRBV12-4
TGTGCCAGCAGTTGGACGACAGGGGGCGCAAGGCAGTACTTC
CASSWTTGGARQYF
>NA|TRBD1|TRBJ2-7|TRBV19
TGTGCCAGTAGTACCAACCGGGACAGGGCCCCGTACGAGCAGTACTTC
CASSTNRDRAPYEQYF
>NA|TRBD2|TRBJ2-3|TRBV9
TGTGCCAGCAGCGCGTCGGGACTAGCGGCAGATACGCAGTATTTT
CASSASGLAADTQYF
>many|TRBD1|TRBJ2-2|TRBV7-3
TGTGCCAGCAGCGGGACAGCGAACACCGGGGAGCTGTTTTTT
CASSGTANTGELFF
>once|TRBD1|TRBJ1-1|TRBV12-3/TRBV12-4
TGTGCCAGCAACATGGACAGGGGGAGGACTGAAGCTTTCTTT
CASNMDRGRTEAFF
>few|TRBD1|TRBJ2-7|TRBV12-3/TRBV12-4
TGTGCCAGCAGTTTGGGGGACAGGGCCCGCGAGCAGTACTTC
CASSLGDRAREQYF
>once|TRBD1|TRBJ2-4|TRBV12-3/TRBV12-4
TGTGCCAGCAGGCGGACAGGGGGTGCCAAAAACATTCAGTACTTC
CASRRTGGAKNIQYF
>NA|NA|TRBJ1-5|TRBV7-2
TGTGCCAGCAGCTTAGCCCCTGGGGGGGGCAATCAGCCCCAGCATTTT
CASSLAPGGGNQPQHF
>few|NA|TRBJ2-1|TRBV5-6
TGTGCCAGCAGCTTCCAGGCGCCCAATGAGCAGTTCTTC
CASSFQAPNEQFF
>few|NA|TRBJ1-2|TRBV7-2
NA
CASSVASGTGNTF
>medium-sized|NA|TRBJ1-1|TRBV29-1
TGCAGCGTTTCAGGAGACGAACCGTTGAACACTGAAGCTTTCTTT
CSVSGDEPLNTEAFF
>NA|NA|TRBJ1-1|TRBV4-2
TGTGCCAGCAGCCAAGATATGGACACTGAAGCTTTCTTT
CASSQDMDTEAFF
>NA|TRBD1|TRBJ2-7|TRBV5-1
TGCGCCAGCAGCTCTTCGGGACAGGGGACCTACGAGCAGTACTTC
CASSSSGQGTYEQYF
>few|TRBD2|TRBJ2-1|TRBV5-1
TGCGCCAGCAGCATGAGCGCTAGCGGGGGGGTCAATGAGCAGTTCTTC
CASSMSASGGVNEQFF
>NA|NA|TRBJ2-3|TRBV20-1
TGCAGTGCTAGGGTGGATACGCAGTATTTT
CSARVDTQYF
>NA|TRBD2|TRBJ2-3|TRBV5-1
TGCGCCAGCAGCAGTCCCAGCGGGGGACGCACAGATACGCAGTATTTT
CASSSPSGGRTDTQYF
>NA|NA|TRBJ1-4|TRBV7-2
TGTGCCAGCAGCTTAGTGTCCCACGCGGAAAAACTGTTTTTT
CASSLVSHAEKLFF
>NA|NA|TRBJ2-7|TRBV3-1
TGTGCCAGCAGCCAAGATTTGGGGGCCAGCGAGCAGTACTTC
CASSQDLGASEQYF
>NA|NA|TRBJ2-5|TRBV6-5
TGTGCCAGCAGCCCAGGGAAAACCCAGTACTTC
CASSPGKTQYF
>few|NA|TRBJ2-7|TRBV7-3
TGTGCCAGCAGCTCCTATCCACCGGGCCCTAATTGTGGCGAGCAGTACTTC
CASSSYPPGPNCGEQYF
>few|TRBD1|TRBJ2-7|TRBV15
TGTGCCACCAGCAGAGATTCGACAGGGGGCTACGAGCAGTACTTC
CATSRDSTGGYEQYF
>NA|NA|TRBJ2-4|TRBV30
TGTGCCTGGAGTTCCGCTGGACAGAAAAACATTCAGTACTTC
CAWSSAGQKNIQYF
>few|NA|TRBJ1-5|TRBV10-3
TGTGCCATCAGTGATAAGGGCCAGCCCCAGCATTTT
CAISDKGQPQHF
>NA|TRBD1|TRBJ2-7|TRBV14
TGTGCCAGCAGCCAAGGGCAGGGGGTGCCCTTTGGACAGTACTTC
CASSQGQGVPFGQYF
>NA|TRBD2|TRBJ2-3|TRBV29-1
TGCAGCGTCGCCCCCGGGACTAGCCCAGATACGCAGTATTTT
CSVAPGTSPDTQYF
>few|TRBD1|TRBJ2-5|TRBV3-1
TGTGCCAGCAGCCAAATGACAGGGCGTCTCGGAGAGACCCAGTACTTC
CASSQMTGRLGETQYF
>NA|NA|TRBJ2-5|TRBV11-2
TGTGCCAGCAGCTCCTTGCGGGGAAGCGGTAAAGAGACCCAGTACTTC
CASSSLRGSGKETQYF
>NA|TRBD1|TRBJ2-7|TRBV6-2/TRBV6-3
TGTGCCAGCATTTCAATTAGGGACAGGGGCTACGAGCAGTACTTC
CASISIRDRGYEQYF
>NA|TRBD2|TRBJ2-1|TRBV3-1
TGTGCCAGCAGCCAAGCTCCTAGCGGCGGAAGGATCAATGAGCAGTTCTTC
CASSQAPSGGRINEQFF
>many|NA|TRBJ2-3|TRBV15
TGTGCCACCAGCAAAGCCCGTGCAGATACGCAGTATTTT
CATSKARADTQYF
>NA|TRBD2|TRBJ2-3|TRBV5-5
TGTGCCAGCAGCATAAGACTAGCGGGAGACACAGATACGCAGTATTTT
CASSIRLAGDTDTQYF
>NA|TRBD2|TRBJ2-5|TRBV5-1
TGCGCCAGCAGCGTCAAGCGGGGGGCTGGAGAGACCCAGTACTTC
CASSVKRGAGETQYF
>few|NA|TRBJ1-1|TRBV6-2/TRBV6-3
TGTGCCAGCAGTTACTCAGCATGGACATTGAACACTGAAGCTTTCTTT
CASSYSAWTLNTEAFF
>NA|NA|TRBJ2-4|TRBV6-2/TRBV6-3
TGTGCCAGCAGTTTAACCCTACAGGGTCTGCGGGGCATTCAGTACTTC
CASSLTLQGLRGIQYF
>NA|NA|TRBJ2-7|TRBV27
TGTGCCAGCAGTTTATCTTCTTCCCGGACAGCGCCCTACGAGCAGTACTTC
CASSLSSSRTAPYEQYF
>NA|NA|TRBJ2-5|TRBV28
TGTGCCAGCAGTCCCCAGTGGGGCGCGAGAGAGACCCAGTACTTC
CASSPQWGARETQYF
>many|TRBD2|TRBJ2-2|TRBV4-1
TGCGCCAGCAGCCAAGGTCCGGGGGGGCGGCACACCGGGGAGCTGTTTTTT
CASSQGPGGRHTGELFF
>NA|TRBD1|TRBJ1-1|TRBV4-2
TGTGCCAGCAGCACAGGGGGCTTAATGAACACTGAAGCTTTCTTT
CASSTGGLMNTEAFF
>few|TRBD1|TRBJ2-2|TRBV5-1
TGCGCCAGCTTGGAGGGACAGGCGAACACCGGGGAGCTGTTTTTT
CASLEGQANTGELFF
>NA|NA|TRBJ2-5|TRBV3-1
TGTGCCGTACGTCGGGCGGGGTACGGCGGGTCCCAGTACTTC
CAVRRAGYGGSQYF